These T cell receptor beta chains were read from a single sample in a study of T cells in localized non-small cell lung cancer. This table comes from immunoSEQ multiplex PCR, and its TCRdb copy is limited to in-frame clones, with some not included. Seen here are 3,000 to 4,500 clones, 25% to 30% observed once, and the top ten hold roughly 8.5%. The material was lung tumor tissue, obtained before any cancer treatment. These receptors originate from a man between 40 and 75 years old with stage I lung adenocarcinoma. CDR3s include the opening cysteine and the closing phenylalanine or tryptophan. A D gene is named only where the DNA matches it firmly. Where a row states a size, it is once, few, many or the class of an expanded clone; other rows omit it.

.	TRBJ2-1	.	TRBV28	TGTGCCAGCAGTTCCGGGCAAGCCTACAATGAGCAGTTCTTC	CASSSGQAYNEQFF
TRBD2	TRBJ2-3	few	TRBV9	TGTGCCAGCAGCGTCCGAGGACTAGCGGGCTACACAGATACGCAGTATTTT	CASSVRGLAGYTDTQYF
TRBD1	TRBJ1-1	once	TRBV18	TGTGCCAGCTCACCACCTTCCCAGGGGGGCACTGAAGCTTTCTTT	CASSPPSQGGTEAFF
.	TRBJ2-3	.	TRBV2	TGTGCCAGCAGTGAGGGGGGTAGGGATACGCAGTATTTT	CASSEGGRDTQYF
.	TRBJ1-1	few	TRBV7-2	TGTGCCAGCAGCCCGACGGGGAACACTGAAGCTTTCTTT	CASSPTGNTEAFF
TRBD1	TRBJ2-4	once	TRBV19	TGTGCCAGTAGTATAGGACGGGACAGGGGCATTCAGTACTTC	CASSIGRDRGIQYF
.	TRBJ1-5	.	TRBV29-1	TGCAGCGTTAGCCAGGAGGTCAATCAGCCCCAGCATTTT	CSVSQEVNQPQHF
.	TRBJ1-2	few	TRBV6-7	TGTGCCAGCAGAAAAGACAAAGGCGACAGGCTTTATAACTATGGCTACACCTTC	CASRKDKGDRLYNYGYTF
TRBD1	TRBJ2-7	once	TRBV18	TGTGCCAGCTCACCACGGGGGACAGACCCTTCCTACGAGCAGTACTTC	CASSPRGTDPSYEQYF
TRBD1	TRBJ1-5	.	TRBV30	TGTGCCTGGAGAGCAGGGGGTAACCAGCCCCAGCATTTT	CAWRAGGNQPQHF
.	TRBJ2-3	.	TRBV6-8	TGTGCCAGCAGATCGGGCCGCCCCTCGGCGGCAGATACGCAGTATTTT	CASRSGRPSAADTQYF
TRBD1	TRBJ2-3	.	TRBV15	TGTGCCACCAGCAGAAGACAGGGGGCGGCGGATACGCAGTATTTT	CATSRRQGAADTQYF